The rows below give T cell receptor beta chains drawn from one sample of a study of post-analysis software for immune sequencing data. TCRdb analysed the PCR reads with MiXCR anew, one entry per CDR3 protein. Of roughly 800,000 distinct CDR3 sequences listed, just over 45% are singletons. Sequencing was carried out using blood. The receptors come from a girl aged 10 to 17 with multiple sclerosis. CDR3s include the opening cysteine and the closing phenylalanine or tryptophan. D genes are given only for firm matches. The size entry is marked missing in some rows and otherwise reads once, few, many or a size class.

v_call clone_size d_call cdr3_aa
TRBV12-3/TRBV12-4 NA NA CASGGDSQETQYF
TRBV11-2 few NA CASSFPPTGTDTQYF
TRBV11-3 NA NA CASSLTRVGSPLHF
TRBV7-2 NA NA CASSRRSNNEQFF
TRBV7-2 NA NA CASSSGRSNYGYTF
TRBV29-1 NA TRBD2 CSIEEGRGYEQYF
TRBV29-1 NA NA CSVEGGVLGGNEQFF
TRBV15 few NA CATSISGSNYGYTF
TRBV4-3 few NA CASSRGAEGLYEQYF
TRBV3-1 NA NA CASAPSGVTYNEQFF